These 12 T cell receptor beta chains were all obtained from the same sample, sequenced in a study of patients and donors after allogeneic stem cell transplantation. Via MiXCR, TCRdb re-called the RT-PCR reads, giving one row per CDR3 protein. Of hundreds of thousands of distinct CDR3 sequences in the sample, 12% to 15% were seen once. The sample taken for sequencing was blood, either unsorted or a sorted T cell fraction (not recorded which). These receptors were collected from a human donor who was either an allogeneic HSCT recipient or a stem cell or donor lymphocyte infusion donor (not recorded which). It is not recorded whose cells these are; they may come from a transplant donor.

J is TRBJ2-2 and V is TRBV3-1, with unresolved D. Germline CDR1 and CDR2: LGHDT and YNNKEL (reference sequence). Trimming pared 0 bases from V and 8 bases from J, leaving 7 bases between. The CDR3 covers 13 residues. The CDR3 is CASSQDNRGELFF. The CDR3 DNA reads TGTGCCAGCAGCCAAGACAACCGGGGGGAGCTGTTTTTT.

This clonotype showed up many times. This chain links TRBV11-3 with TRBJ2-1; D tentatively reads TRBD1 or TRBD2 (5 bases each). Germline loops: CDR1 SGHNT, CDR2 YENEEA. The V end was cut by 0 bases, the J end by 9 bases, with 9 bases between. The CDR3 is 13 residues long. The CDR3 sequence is CASSLDWGSEQFF. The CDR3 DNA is TGTGCCAGCAGCTTAGATTGGGGGTCTGAGCAGTTCTTC.

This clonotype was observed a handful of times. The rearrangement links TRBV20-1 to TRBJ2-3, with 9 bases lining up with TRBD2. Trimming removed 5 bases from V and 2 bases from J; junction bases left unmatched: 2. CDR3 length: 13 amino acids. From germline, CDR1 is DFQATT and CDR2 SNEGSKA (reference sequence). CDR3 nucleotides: TGCAGTGCTTTAGCGGGGGACACAGATACGCAGTATTTT. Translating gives CSALAGDTDTQYF.

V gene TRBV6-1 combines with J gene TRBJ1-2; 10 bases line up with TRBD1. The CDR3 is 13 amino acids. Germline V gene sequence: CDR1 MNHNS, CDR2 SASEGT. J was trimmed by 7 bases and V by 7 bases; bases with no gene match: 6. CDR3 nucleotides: TGTGCCAGCACCCGACAGGGGGCTAGTGGCTACACCTTC. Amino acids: CASTRQGASGYTF.

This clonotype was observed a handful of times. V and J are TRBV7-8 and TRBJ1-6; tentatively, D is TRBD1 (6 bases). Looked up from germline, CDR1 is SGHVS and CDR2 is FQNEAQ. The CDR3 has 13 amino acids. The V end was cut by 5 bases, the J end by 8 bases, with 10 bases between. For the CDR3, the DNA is TGTGCCAGCAGCGTGCCAGGGGATTCACCCCTCCACTTT. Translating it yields CASSVPGDSPLHF. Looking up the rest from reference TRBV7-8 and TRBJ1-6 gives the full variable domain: GAGVSQSPRYKVAKRGQDVALRCDPISGHVSLFWYQQALGQGPEFLTYFQNEAQLDKSGLPSDRFFAERPEGSVSTLKIQRTQQEDSAVYLCASSVPGDSPLHFGNGTRLTVT.

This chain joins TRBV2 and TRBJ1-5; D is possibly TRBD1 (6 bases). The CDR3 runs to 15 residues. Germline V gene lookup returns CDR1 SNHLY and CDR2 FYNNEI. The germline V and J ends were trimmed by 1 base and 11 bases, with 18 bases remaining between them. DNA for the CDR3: TGTGCCAGCAGTGAAGGCCAACTGGGGGCCATGGCCCAGCATTTT. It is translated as CASSEGQLGAMAQHF.

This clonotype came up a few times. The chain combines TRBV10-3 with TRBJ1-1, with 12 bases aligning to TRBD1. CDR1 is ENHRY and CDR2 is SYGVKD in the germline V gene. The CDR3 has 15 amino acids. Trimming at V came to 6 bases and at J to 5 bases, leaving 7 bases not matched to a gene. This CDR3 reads CAISPGTGGRTEAFF. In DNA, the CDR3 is TGTGCCATCAGCCCCGGGACAGGGGGCCGGACTGAAGCTTTCTTT.

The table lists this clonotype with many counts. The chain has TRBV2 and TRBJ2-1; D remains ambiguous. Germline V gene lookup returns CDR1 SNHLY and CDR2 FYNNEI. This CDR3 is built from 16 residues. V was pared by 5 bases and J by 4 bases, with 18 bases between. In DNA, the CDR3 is TGTGCCAGCAGTATCTCCGCCGGGCTCCGATACAATGAGCAGTTCTTC. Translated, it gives CASSISAGLRYNEQFF.

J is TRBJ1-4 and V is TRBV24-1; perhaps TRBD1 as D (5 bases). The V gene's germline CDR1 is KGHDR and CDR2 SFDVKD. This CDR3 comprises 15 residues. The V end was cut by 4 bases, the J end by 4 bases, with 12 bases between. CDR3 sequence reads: CATSDSGTRNEKLFF. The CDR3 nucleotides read TGTGCCACCAGTGACTCGGGGACCCGTAATGAAAAACTGTTTTTT.

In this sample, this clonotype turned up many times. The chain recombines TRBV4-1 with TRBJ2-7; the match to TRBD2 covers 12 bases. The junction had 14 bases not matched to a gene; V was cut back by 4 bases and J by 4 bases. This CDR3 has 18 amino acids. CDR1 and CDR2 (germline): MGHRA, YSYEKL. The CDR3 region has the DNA TGCGCCAGCAGCCTAGAGGACTCGACTAGCGGGAGAATGTACGAGCAGTACTTC. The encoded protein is CASSLEDSTSGRMYEQYF.

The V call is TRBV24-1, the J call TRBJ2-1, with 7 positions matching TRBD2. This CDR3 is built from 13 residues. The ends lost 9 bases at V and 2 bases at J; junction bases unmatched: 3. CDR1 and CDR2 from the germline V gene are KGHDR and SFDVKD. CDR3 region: CATGSGAYNEQFF. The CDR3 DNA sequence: TGTGCCACCGGAAGCGGGGCCTACAATGAGCAGTTCTTC.

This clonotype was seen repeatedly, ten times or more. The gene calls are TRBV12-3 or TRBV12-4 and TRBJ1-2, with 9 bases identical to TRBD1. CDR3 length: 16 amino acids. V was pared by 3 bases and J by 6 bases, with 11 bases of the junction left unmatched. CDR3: CASSFWTGARADGYTF. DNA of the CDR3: TGTGCCAGCAGTTTCTGGACAGGGGCCCGGGCTGATGGCTACACCTTC.